The clone carrying this T cell receptor (beta chain) came up a few times. The antigen is unknown. The V segment lost 1 base and the J segment 4 bases; nucleotides outside the gene matches: 11. CDR3 length equals 18 residues. Germline V gene sequence: CDR1 SGHTA, CDR2 FQGNSA. This sample is drawn from a study of T-cell memory formation after mild COVID-19. Whole-study findings and limits: Clones that contracted from day 15 to 85 had balanced CD4/CD8; later expanders were CD4+ biased. Memory cells collected pre-infection included some clones that later responded, suggesting cross-reactive memory joined. There was no confirmation that second-wave clones peaking on day 37 were SARS-CoV-2 specific.

5'RACE primed from the constant segment yielded TCR alpha and TCR beta cDNA libraries bearing sample barcodes and UMIs. TCRdb fed the 5' RACE reads into MiXCR, producing one record per CDR3 protein. The sample consists of approximately 570,000 distinct CDR3 sequences, more than 15% of them appearing once. The sequence was collected from an adult woman who had mild COVID-19 (a few samples of this study predate the infection). Cell type and time point are not known. Sequencing used PBMCs or a T cell subset sorted from them (not recorded which). The rearrangement uses TRBV7-2 and TRBJ2-3, with 10 bases that match TRBD2. The CDR3 is CASSLGAGGVAGADTQYF. The CDR3 DNA reads TGTGCCAGCAGCTTAGGAGCGGGGGGGGTAGCAGGGGCAGATACGCAGTATTTT. The full variable domain, with the rest looked up from reference TRBV7-2 and TRBJ2-3, is GAGVSQSPSNKVTEKGKDVELRCDPISGHTALYWYRQSLGQGLEFLIYFQGNSAPDKSGLPSDRFSAERTGGSVSTLTIQRTQQEDSAVYLCASSLGAGGVAGADTQYFGPGTRLTVL.